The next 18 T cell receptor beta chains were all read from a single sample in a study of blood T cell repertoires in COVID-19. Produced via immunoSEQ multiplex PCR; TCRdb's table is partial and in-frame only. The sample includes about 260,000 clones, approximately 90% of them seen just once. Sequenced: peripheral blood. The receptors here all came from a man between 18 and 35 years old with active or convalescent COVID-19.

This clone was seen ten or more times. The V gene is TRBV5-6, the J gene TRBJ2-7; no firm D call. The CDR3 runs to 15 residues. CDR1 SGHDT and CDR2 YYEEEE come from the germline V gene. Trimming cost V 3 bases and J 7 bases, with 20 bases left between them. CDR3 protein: CASSSPTVRVGEQYF. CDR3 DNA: TGTGCCAGCAGCTCCCCGACCGTTCGGGTTGGGGAGCAGTACTTC.

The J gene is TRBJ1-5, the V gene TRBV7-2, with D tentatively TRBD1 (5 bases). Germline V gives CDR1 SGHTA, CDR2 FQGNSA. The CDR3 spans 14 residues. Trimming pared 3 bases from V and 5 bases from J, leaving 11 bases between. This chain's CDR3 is CASSFYRMDQPQHF. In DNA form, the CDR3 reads TGTGCCAGCAGCTTCTACAGGATGGATCAGCCCCAGCATTTT.

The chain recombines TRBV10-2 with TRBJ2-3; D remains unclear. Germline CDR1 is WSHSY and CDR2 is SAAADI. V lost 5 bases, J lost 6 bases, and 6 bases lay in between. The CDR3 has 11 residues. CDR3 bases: TGCGCCAGCAGTAATCTCGATACGCAGTATTTT. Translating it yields CASSNLDTQYF.

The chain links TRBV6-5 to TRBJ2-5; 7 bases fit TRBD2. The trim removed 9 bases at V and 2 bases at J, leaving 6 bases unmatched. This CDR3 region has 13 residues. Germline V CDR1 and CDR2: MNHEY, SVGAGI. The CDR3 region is CASSISGQETQYF. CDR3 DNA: TGTGCCAGTTCGATTAGCGGGCAAGAGACCCAGTACTTC.

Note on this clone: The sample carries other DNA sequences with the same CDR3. CDR3 sequence: CASSLGTSNEQFF. The CDR3 nucleotides are TGTGCCAGCAGTTTAGGGACTAGCAATGAGCAGTTCTTC. This chain links TRBV12-3 or TRBV12-4 with TRBJ2-1; 7 positions match TRBD2. This CDR3 has 13 amino acids. After removal of 1 base from V and 6 bases from J, the junction contained 0 bases not matched to a gene.

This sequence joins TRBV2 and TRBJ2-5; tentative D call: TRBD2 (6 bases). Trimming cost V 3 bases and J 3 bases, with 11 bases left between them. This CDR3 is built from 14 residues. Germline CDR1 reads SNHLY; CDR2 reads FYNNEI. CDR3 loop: CASSEEGDEETQYF. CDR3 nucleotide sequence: TGTGCCAGCAGTGAGGAGGGAGATGAAGAGACCCAGTACTTC.

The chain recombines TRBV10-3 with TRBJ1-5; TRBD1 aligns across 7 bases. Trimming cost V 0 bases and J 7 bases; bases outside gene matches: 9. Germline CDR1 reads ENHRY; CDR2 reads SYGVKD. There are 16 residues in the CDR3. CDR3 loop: CAISESGTDFFQPQHF. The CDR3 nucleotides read TGTGCCATCAGTGAGTCTGGGACAGACTTTTTCCAGCCCCAGCATTTT.

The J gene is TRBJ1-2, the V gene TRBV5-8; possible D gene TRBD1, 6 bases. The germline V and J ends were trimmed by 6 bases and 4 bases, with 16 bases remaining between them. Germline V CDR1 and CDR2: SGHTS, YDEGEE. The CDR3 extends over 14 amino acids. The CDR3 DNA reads TGTGCCAGCATATATTCGACAGGCCCCTATGGCTACACCTTC. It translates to CASIYSTGPYGYTF.

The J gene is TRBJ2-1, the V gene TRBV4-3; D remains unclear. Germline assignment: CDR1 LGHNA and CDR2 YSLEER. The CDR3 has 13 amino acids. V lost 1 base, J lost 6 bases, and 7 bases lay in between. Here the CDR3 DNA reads TGCGCCAGCAGCCAAGCTGGCGGCAATGAGCAGTTCTTC. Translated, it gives CASSQAGGNEQFF.

As DNA, the CDR3 is TGCGCCAGCAGCCAAAGTTTCGGGGTTCAAGAGACCCAGTACTTC. As protein: CASSQSFGVQETQYF. The rearrangement joins TRBV4-1 to TRBJ2-5, with D possibly matching TRBD2 (5 bases). V gave up 2 bases and J gave up 2 bases, with 12 bases separating them. The CDR3 contains 15 residues. Germline CDR1 MGHRA, CDR2 YSYEKL.

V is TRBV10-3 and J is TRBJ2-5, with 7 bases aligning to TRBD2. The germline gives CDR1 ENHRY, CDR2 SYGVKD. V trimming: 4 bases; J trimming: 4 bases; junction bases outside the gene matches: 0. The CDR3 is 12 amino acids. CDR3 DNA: TGTGCCATCAGTGGGGAGGGAGAGACCCAGTACTTC. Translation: CAISGEGETQYF.

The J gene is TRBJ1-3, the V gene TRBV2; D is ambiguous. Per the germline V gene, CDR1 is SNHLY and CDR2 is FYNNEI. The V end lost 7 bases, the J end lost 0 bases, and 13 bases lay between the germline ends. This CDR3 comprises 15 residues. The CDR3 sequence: CASTPPGSSGNTIYF. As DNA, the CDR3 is TGTGCCAGCACCCCTCCGGGGAGCTCTGGAAACACCATATATTTT.

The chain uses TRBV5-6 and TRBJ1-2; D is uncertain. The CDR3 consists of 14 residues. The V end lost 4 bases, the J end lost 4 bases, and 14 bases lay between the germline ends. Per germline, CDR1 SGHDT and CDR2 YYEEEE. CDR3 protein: CASSLGSYFYGYTF. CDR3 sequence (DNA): TGTGCCAGCAGCCTCGGGTCTTACTTCTATGGCTACACCTTC. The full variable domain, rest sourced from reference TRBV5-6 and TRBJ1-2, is DAGVTQSPTHLIKTRGQQVTLRCSPKSGHDTVSWYQQALGQGPQFIFQYYEEEERQRGNFPDRFSGHQFPNYSSELNVNALLLGDSALYLCASSLGSYFYGYTFGSGTRLTVV.

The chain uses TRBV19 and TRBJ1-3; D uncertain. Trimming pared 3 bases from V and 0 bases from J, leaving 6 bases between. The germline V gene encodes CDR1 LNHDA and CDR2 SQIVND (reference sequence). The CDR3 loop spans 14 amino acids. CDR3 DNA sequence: TGTGCCAGTAGTATTATAATCTCTGGAAACACCATATATTTT. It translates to CASSIIISGNTIYF.

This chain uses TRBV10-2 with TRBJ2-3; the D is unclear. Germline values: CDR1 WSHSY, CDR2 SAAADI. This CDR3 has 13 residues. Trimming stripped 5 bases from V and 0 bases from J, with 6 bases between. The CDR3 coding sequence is TGCGCCAGCAGTCGGTATAGCACAGATACGCAGTATTTT. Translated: CASSRYSTDTQYF.

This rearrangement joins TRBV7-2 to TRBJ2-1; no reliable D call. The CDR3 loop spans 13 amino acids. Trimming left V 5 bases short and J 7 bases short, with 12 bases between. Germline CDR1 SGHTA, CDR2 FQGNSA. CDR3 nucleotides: TGTGCCAGCAGCCTCGGGTCGCTGAATGAGCAGTTCTTC. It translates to CASSLGSLNEQFF.

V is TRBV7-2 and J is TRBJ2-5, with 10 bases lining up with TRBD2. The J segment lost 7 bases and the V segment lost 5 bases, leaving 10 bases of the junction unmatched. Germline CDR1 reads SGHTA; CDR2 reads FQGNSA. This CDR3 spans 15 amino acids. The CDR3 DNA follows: TGTGCCAGCAGCATCCTAGCGGGAGAAGTTGGGACCCAGTACTTC. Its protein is CASSILAGEVGTQYF.

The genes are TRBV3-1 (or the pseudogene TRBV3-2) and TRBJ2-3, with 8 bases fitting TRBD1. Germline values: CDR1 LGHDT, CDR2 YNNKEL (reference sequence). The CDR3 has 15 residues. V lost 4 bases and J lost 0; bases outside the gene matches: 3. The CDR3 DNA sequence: TGTGCCAGCAGCCTCAGGGGGCCCAGCACAGATACGCAGTATTTT. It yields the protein CASSLRGPSTDTQYF.